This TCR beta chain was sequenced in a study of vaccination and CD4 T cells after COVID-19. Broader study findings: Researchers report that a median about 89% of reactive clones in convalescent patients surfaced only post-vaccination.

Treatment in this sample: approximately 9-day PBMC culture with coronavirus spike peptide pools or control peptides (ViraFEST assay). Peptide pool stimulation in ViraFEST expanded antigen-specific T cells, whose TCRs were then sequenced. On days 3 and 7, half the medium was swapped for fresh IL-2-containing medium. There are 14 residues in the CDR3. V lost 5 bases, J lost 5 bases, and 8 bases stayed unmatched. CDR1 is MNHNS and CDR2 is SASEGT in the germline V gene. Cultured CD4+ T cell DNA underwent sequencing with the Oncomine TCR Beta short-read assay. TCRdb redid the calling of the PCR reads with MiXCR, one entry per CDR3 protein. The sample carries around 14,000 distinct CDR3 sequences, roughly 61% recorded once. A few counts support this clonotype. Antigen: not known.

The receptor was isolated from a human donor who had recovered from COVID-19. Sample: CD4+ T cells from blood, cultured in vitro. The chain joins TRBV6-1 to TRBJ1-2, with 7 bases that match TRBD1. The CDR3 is CASSPGTGVYGYTF. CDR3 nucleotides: TGTGCCAGCAGTCCCGGAACAGGGGTATATGGCTACACCTTC.